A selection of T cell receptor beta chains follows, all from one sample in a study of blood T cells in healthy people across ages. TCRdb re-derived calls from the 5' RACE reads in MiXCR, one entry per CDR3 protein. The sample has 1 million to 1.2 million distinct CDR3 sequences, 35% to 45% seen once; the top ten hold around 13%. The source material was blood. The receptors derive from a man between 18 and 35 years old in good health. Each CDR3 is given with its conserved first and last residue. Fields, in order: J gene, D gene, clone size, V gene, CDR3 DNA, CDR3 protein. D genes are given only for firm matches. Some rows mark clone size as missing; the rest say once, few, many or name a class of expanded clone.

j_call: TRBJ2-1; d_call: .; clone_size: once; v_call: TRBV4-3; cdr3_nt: TGCGCCAGCAGCCAAGATCGGGCTAGCCTTGGGAGTGAGCAGTTCTTC; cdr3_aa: CASSQDRASLGSEQFF
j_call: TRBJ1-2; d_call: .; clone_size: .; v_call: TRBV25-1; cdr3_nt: TGTGCCAGCAGAGACGTAACCTATGGCTGCACCTTC; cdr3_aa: CASRDVTYGCTF
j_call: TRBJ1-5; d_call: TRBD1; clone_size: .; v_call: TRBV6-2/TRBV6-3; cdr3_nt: TGTGCCAGCAGGGGGACAGGGAAGGATCAGCCCCAGCATTTT; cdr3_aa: CASRGTGKDQPQHF
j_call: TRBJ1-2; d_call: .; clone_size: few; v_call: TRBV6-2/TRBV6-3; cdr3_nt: TGTGCCAGCCAGTCGGAGCTATATGGCTACACCTTC; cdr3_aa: CASQSELYGYTF
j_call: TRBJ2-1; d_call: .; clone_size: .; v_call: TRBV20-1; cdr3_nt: TGCAGTGCTAGTCAGGGTTCTAATCCCTACAATGAGCAGTTCTTC; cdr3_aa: CSASQGSNPYNEQFF
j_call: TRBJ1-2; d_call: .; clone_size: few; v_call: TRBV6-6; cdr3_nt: TGTGCCAGCAGGCGTCCCTTCCTTGAGATCGGCGGCTACACCTTC; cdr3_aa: CASRRPFLEIGGYTF
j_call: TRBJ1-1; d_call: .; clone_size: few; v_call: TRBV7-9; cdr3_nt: TGTGCCAGCAGCGTAGGACAAAGGAGCACTGAAGCTTTCTTT; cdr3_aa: CASSVGQRSTEAFF
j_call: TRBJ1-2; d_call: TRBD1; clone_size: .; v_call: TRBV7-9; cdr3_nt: TGTGCCAGCAGCCGAACTCCGGACAGGGGAAGTTCTGGCTACACCTTC; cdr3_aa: CASSRTPDRGSSGYTF
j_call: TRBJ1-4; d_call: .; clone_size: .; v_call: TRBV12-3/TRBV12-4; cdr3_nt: TGTGCCAGCAGCCGGGGGGGGTCTAATGAAAAACTGTTTTTT; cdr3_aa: CASSRGGSNEKLFF
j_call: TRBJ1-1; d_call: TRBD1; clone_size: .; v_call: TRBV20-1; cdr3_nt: TGCAGTGCTCCCGGGACAGGGTCTGAAGCTTTCTTT; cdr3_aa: CSAPGTGSEAFF
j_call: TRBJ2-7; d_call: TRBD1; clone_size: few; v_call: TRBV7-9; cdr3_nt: TGTGCCAGCAGCCCAACGGACAGGGGTTCAAGCTCCTACGAGCAGTACTTC; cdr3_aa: CASSPTDRGSSSYEQYF
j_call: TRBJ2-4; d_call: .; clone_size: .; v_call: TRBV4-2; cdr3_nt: TGTGCCAGCAGCCAAGATCGCGACGGCAAAAACATTCAGTACTTC; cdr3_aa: CASSQDRDGKNIQYF
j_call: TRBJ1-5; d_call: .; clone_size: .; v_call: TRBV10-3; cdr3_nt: TGTGCCATCTTTGACCCGACGAATAGCAATCAGCCCCAGCATTTT; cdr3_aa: CAIFDPTNSNQPQHF
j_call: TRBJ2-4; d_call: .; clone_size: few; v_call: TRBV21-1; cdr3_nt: TGTGCCAGCAGACCCACCGGGACAGGAGTAGCCAAAAACATTCAGTACTTC; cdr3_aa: CASRPTGTGVAKNIQYF
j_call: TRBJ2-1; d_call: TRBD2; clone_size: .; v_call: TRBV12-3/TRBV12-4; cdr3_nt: TGTGCCAGCAGTTTAGCGCTTGGCGGGGGGTACAATGAGCAGTTCTTC; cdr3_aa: CASSLALGGGYNEQFF
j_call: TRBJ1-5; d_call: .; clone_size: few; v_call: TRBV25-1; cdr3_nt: TGTGCCAGCAGTGATCGGGCAGATAGCAATCAGCCCCAGCATTTT; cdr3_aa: CASSDRADSNQPQHF
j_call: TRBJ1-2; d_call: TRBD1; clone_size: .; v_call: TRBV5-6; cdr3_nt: TGTGCCAGCAGCTTCACCGGGACAGGCCGGCGGGGTGGCTACACCTTC; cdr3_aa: CASSFTGTGRRGGYTF
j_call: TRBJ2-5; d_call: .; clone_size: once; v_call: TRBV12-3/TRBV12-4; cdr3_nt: TGTGCCAGCAGTGCGACAGGGGAGGGAGGAAAGACCCAGTACTTC; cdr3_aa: CASSATGEGGKTQYF
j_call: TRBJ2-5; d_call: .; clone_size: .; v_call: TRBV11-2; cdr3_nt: TGTGCCAGCAGCCCGAATAAGGACAGTCAAGAGACCCAGTACTTC; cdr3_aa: CASSPNKDSQETQYF
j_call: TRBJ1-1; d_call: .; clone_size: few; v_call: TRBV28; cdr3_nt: TGTGCCAGCAGTTTACCCGACGGATCGCCTGAAGCTTTCTTT; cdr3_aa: CASSLPDGSPEAFF
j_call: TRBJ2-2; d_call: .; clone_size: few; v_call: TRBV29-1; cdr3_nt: TGCAGCTACCGGCAGGGGAACACCGGGGAGCTGTTTTTT; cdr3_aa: CSYRQGNTGELFF
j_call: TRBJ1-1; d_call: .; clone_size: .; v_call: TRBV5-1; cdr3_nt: TGCGCCAGCAGCTTGGACAGGGAAGGGGATTTATGGACTGAAGCTTTCTTT; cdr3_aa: CASSLDREGDLWTEAFF
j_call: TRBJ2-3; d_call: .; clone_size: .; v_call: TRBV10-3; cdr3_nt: TGTGCCATCAGTGACCGACAGAACACAGATACGCAGTATTTT; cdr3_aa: CAISDRQNTDTQYF
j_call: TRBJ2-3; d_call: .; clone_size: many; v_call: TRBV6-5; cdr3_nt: TGTGCCAGCAGTTACTCGCCTAGCCCTTCGGGCACAGATACGCAGTATTTT; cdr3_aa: CASSYSPSPSGTDTQYF
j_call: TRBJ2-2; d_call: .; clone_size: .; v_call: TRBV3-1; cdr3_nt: TGTGCCAGCAGCCAAGATACGGCGGCCGGGGAGCTGTTTTTT; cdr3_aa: CASSQDTAAGELFF
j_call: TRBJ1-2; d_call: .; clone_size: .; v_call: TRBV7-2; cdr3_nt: TGTGCCAGCAGCTTAGGGGGGAAATGGGACTATGGCTACACCTTC; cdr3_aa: CASSLGGKWDYGYTF
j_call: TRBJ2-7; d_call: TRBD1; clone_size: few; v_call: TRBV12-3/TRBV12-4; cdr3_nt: TGTGCCAGCAGCAGGAGACAGGGGCCTCCCTACGAGCAGTACTTC; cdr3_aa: CASSRRQGPPYEQYF
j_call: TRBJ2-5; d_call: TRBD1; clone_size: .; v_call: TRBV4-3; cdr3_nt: TGCGCCAGCAGCCAAGCCCTTGGGACAGGGGGTAAAGAGACCCAGTACTTC; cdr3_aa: CASSQALGTGGKETQYF
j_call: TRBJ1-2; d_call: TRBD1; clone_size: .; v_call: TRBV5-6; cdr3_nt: TGTGCCAGCAGCTTCGGACAGGGGAAGGCGGGCTACACCTTC; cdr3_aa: CASSFGQGKAGYTF
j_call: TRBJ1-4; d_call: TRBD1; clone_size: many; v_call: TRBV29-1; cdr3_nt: TGCAGCGCATACAGGGGAAAGAATGAAAAACTGTTTTTT; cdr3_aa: CSAYRGKNEKLFF
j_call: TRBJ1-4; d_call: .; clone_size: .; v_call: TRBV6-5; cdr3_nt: TGTGCCAGCAGACGGGAAGGAAAACTGTTTTTT; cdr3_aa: CASRREGKLFF
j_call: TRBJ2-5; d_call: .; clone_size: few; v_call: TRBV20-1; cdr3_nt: TGCAGTGCTAGGTTGCCTGAAGGAGAGACCCAGTACTTC; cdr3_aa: CSARLPEGETQYF
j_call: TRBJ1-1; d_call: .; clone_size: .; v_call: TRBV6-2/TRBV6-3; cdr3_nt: TGTGCCAGCAGTTACTCGGCCTCTTCGGCTGAAGCTTTCTTT; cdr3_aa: CASSYSASSAEAFF
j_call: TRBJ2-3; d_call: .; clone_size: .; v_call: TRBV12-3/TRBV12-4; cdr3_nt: TGTGCCAGCAGCCACCAGCTGGGAAAGAGCACAGATACGCAGTATTTT; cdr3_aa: CASSHQLGKSTDTQYF
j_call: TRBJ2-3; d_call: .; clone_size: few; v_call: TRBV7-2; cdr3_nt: TGTGCCAGCAGCCCACGGGGGATCACAGATACGCAGTATTTT; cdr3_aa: CASSPRGITDTQYF
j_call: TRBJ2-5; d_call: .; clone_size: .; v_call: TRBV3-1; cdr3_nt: TGTGCCAGCAGCCATTGGCGGGCGGGGGCCTACAATGAGCAGTACTTC; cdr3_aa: CASSHWRAGAYNEQYF
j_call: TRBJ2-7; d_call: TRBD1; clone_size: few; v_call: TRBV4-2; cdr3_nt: TGTGCCAGCAGCACCGGAGGGACAGGGGCCCATTACGAGCAGTACTTC; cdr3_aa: CASSTGGTGAHYEQYF
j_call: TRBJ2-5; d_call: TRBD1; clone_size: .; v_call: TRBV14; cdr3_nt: TGTGCCAGCAGCCATAGAACAGGGGGTCGGGAGACCCAGTACTTC; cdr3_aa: CASSHRTGGRETQYF
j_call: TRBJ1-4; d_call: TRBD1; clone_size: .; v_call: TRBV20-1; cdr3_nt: TGCAGTGCTAGATCGGTGACAGGGGCGGATGAAAAACTGTTTTTT; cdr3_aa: CSARSVTGADEKLFF
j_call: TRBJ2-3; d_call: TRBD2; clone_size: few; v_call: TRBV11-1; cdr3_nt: TGTGCCAGCAGCTCAGTAGCGGGGGGGGATACGCAGTATTTT; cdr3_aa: CASSSVAGGDTQYF
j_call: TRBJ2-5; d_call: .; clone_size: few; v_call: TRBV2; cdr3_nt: TGTGCCAGCACCCCCAGCATCGAGACCCAGTACTTC; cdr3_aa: CASTPSIETQYF
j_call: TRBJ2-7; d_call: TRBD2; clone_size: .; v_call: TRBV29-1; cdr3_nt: TGCAGCGAGCCCATATTCCGGGGGGGCCGGGTTGCTGAGCAGTACTTC; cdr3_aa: CSEPIFRGGRVAEQYF
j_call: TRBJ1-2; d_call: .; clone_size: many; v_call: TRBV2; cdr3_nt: TGTGCCAGCACCGAAGGGGGTAGTGCTAACTATGGCTACACCTTC; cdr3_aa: CASTEGGSANYGYTF
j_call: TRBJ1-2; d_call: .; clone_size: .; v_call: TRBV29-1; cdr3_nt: TGCAGCGTCCGCAAAGGGATGGAAGTCTATGGCTACACCTTC; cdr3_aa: CSVRKGMEVYGYTF
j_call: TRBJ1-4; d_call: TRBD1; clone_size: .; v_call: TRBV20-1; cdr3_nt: TGCAGTGCTACCAGGGGGTCAACTAATGAAAAACTGTTTTTT; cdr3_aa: CSATRGSTNEKLFF
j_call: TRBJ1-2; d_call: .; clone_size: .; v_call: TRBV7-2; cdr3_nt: TGTGCCAGCAGCTTTTCCCAAGGGGACTATAGCTACACCTTC; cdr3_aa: CASSFSQGDYSYTF
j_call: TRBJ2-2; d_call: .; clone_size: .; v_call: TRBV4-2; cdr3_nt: TGTGCCAGCAGCCAAGATGTAGCAGGGCCGAACACCGGGGAGCTGTTTTTT; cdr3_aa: CASSQDVAGPNTGELFF
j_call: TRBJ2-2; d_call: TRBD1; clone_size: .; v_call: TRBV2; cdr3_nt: TGTGCCAGCAGTGCGCGGACAGGCTACACCGGGGAGCTGTTTTTT; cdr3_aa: CASSARTGYTGELFF
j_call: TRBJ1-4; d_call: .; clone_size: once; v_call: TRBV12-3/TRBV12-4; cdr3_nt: TGTGCCAGCAGTCCGTGGACGGAGGGGGTTGGGACTAATGAAAAACTGTTTTTT; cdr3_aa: CASSPWTEGVGTNEKLFF
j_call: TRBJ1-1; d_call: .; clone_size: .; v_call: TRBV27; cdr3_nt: TGTGCCAGCAGCGTGACAGGACTTCAGAACACTGAAGCTTTCTTT; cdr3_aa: CASSVTGLQNTEAFF
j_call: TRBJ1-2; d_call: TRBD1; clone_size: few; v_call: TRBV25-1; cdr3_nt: TGTGCCAGCAGTGAATTGTGGCAGGGGGAAGGCTACACCTTC; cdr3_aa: CASSELWQGEGYTF
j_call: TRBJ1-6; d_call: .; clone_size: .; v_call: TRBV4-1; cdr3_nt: TGCGCCAGCAGCCAAGAGGGGAACTATAATTCACCCCTCCACTTT; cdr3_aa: CASSQEGNYNSPLHF
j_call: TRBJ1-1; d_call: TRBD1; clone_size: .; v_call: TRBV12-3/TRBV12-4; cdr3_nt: TGTGCCAGCAACGCAGGGGGGACAGCGAACACTGAAGCTTTCTTT; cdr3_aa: CASNAGGTANTEAFF
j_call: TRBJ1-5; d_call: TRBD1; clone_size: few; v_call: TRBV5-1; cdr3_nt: TGTGCCAGCAGCTTAGCCGCAGGGGGGAATCAGCCCCAGCATTTT; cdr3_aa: CASSLAAGGNQPQHF